The sequence of this T cell receptor (beta chain) was determined in a study of human T cells and chemical hapten exposure. Time point indicated: patch test 2, 6 weeks after DPC sensitization. The treatment was: therapeutic diphenylcyclopropenone sensitization with weekly scalp DPC. TCRdb redid the calling of the RACE reads with MiXCR, one entry per CDR3 protein. The data show under 450,000 distinct CDR3 sequences, with about 6% seen just once and under 7% held by the top ten. The CDR3 is 20 residues long. J gave up 2 bases and V 3 bases, and 17 bases lay outside the gene matches. The TCR comes from a woman between 18 and 29 years old with alopecia areata. Some clones in this sample may be carry-over from other donors' samples. The sequences come from whole blood, collected in connection with sensitization to the hapten diphenylcyclopropenone (DPC). The chain joins TRBV12-3 or TRBV12-4 to TRBJ2-2, with 8 bases fitting TRBD2. The DNA of the CDR3 is TGTGCCAGCAGTTTGGTCTTTCTCGTAGGACTAGCTGGAAACACCGGGGAGCTGTTTTTT. Translated: CASSLVFLVGLAGNTGELFF.